The 19 T cell receptor beta chains below come from one sample, sequenced in a study of cytomegalovirus exposure and HLA in healthy donors. PCR involved 60 Vbeta and 13 Jbeta primers. Sequencing used immunoSEQ multiplex PCR; TCRdb keeps in-frame clones, though not all of them. This sample carries 55,000 to 80,000 clones, about 65% of them seen once, and the ten largest clones take 20% to 25%. Source material: PBMCs. Receptors originate from a man aged 50 to 60 in good health and CMV-seropositive.

The J gene is TRBJ1-2, the V gene TRBV18, with TRBD1 matching over 7 bases. With 8 bases clipped from V and 0 bases from J, the junction kept 15 bases outside the gene matches. The germline CDR1 and CDR2 sequences are KGHSH and LQKENI. This CDR3 comprises 17 residues. The CDR3 loop reads CASTLVSGQNTNYGYTF. CDR3 sequence (DNA): TGTGCCAGCACGCTAGTGTCGGGACAGAACACTAACTATGGCTACACCTTC.

This chain connects TRBV19 to TRBJ2-2; the match to TRBD2 covers 8 bases. The J segment lost 6 bases and the V segment lost 3 bases, leaving 3 bases of the junction unmatched. The CDR3 contains 14 residues. Germline-derived CDR1 and CDR2 are LNHDA and SQIVND (reference sequence). The CDR3 is CASSMRGAPGELFF. The CDR3 DNA is TGTGCCAGTAGTATGCGGGGGGCGCCCGGGGAGCTGTTTTTT.

This sequence joins TRBV28 and TRBJ2-3; TRBD2 might be the D (5 bases). The CDR3 totals 18 residues. Germline values: CDR1 MDHEN, CDR2 SYDVKM. With 3 bases removed from V and 5 bases from J, the gap between germline ends came to 24 bases. As DNA, the CDR3 is TGTGCCAGCAGTTTCAAGTTCCAGGCGGACCGGGATCAAGATACGCAGTATTTT. This gives the protein CASSFKFQADRDQDTQYF.

V gene TRBV6-5 combines with J gene TRBJ1-5; 9 nucleotides line up with TRBD1. Trimming removed 6 bases from V and 9 bases from J; junction bases left unmatched: 6. The CDR3 sequence is 13 residues long. The germline CDR1 and CDR2 sequences are MNHEY and SVGAGI. The CDR3 bases are TGTGCCAGCAGCAGGACAGGGGTAAGGCCCCAGCATTTT. It specifies CASSRTGVRPQHF.

This clone was detected only a few times. V gene TRBV28 combines with J gene TRBJ2-1, with 7 bases that match TRBD2. This CDR3 is 15 amino acids long. Germline lookup yields CDR1 MDHEN and CDR2 SYDVKM. The ends lost 6 bases at V and 9 bases at J; junction bases unmatched: 14. The CDR3 loop reads CASSPPGTNEGEQFF. The CDR3 DNA reads TGTGCCAGCAGCCCCCCCGGGACTAATGAAGGTGAGCAGTTCTTC.

CDR3 bases: TGCAGCCTTCCCGGGGGGAATGAGCAGTTCTTC. This sequence encodes CSLPGGNEQFF. The chain carries TRBV20-1 and TRBJ2-1; 7 bases fit TRBD2. Germline V gene data show CDR1 as DFQATT and CDR2 as SNEGSKA (reference sequence). The CDR3 spans 11 residues.

The CDR3 sequence: CATSRSLGQDTQYF. In nucleotides, the CDR3 is TGTGCCACCAGCAGATCCCTAGGCCAAGATACGCAGTATTTT. This chain uses TRBV15 with TRBJ2-3, with D unclear. Trimming shortened V by 2 bases and J by 5 bases, and 11 bases separated the two germline ends. The germline gives CDR1 LNHNV, CDR2 YYDKDF (reference sequence). This CDR3 contains 14 residues. Looking up the rest from reference TRBV15 and TRBJ2-3 gives the full variable domain: DAMVIQNPRYQVTQFGKPVTLSCSQTLNHNVMYWYQQKSSQAPKLLFHYYDKDFNNEADTPDNFQSRRPNTSFCFLDIRSPGLGDTAMYLCATSRSLGQDTQYFGPGTRLTVL.

This rearrangement joins TRBV11-2 to TRBJ1-3; D is unclear. V was cut by 6 bases and J by 3 bases, with 9 bases left in between. Germline-derived CDR1 and CDR2 are SGHAT and FQNNGV. CDR3 size: 13 residues. This CDR3 is CASRETDGNTIYF. The CDR3 DNA is TGTGCCAGCAGGGAGACGGATGGAAACACCATATATTTT. Full variable domain (remainder filled in from reference TRBV11-2 and TRBJ1-3): EAGVAQSPRYKIIEKRQSVAFWCNPISGHATLYWYQQILGQGPKLLIQFQNNGVVDDSQLPKDRFSAERLKGVDSTLKIQPAKLEDSAVYLCASRETDGNTIYFGEGSWLTVV.

This clone was picked up one time. The chain carries TRBV9 and TRBJ2-7; 8 bases map to TRBD1. The CDR3 consists of 15 residues. CDR1 is SGDLS and CDR2 is YYNGEE in the germline V gene. J was trimmed by 7 bases and V by 0 bases; bases with no gene match: 9. CDR3 protein: CASSVEGSGGREQYF. The CDR3 region has the DNA TGTGCCAGCAGCGTAGAGGGCTCAGGGGGCCGGGAGCAGTACTTC. The variable domain in full, with the rest retrieved from reference TRBV9 and TRBJ2-7, is DSGVTQTPKHLITATGQRVTLRCSPRSGDLSVYWYQQSLDQGLQFLIQYYNGEERAKGNILERFSAQQFPDLHSELNLSSLELGDSALYFCASSVEGSGGREQYFGPGTRLTVT.

The J gene is TRBJ1-1, the V gene TRBV6-5, with TRBD1 matching over 7 bases. Germline assignment: CDR1 MNHEY and CDR2 SVGAGI. CDR3 length: 15 amino acids. Unmatched junction bases numbered 7, after V lost 5 bases and J lost 1 base. This CDR3 is CASSPTRQGNTEAFF. The CDR3, as DNA: TGTGCCAGCAGTCCTACGCGACAGGGGAACACTGAAGCTTTCTTT.

The V call is TRBV27, the J call TRBJ2-5; 8 bases are shared with TRBD1. The germline V gene has CDR1 MNHEY and CDR2 SMNVEV (reference sequence). This CDR3 contains 13 residues. The V gene end was trimmed by 4 bases and the J gene end by 3 bases; junction bases not matched to a gene: 1. This CDR3 reads CASSSQGEETQYF. The CDR3 DNA reads as TGTGCCAGCAGTTCACAGGGGGAAGAGACCCAGTACTTC.

The chain recombines TRBV5-1 with TRBJ2-7; D possibly corresponds to TRBD1 (6 bases). CDR3 length equals 14 residues. Germline CDR1 SGHRS, CDR2 YFSETQ. V dropped 0 bases and J dropped 2 bases, with 9 bases sitting between them. This CDR3 is CASSLDPGAYEQYF. CDR3 coding DNA: TGCGCCAGCAGCTTGGACCCAGGGGCCTACGAGCAGTACTTC.

J is TRBJ2-7 and V is TRBV5-4, with a weak D call TRBD2 (6 bases). The CDR3 consists of 13 residues. Trimming pared 5 bases from V and 2 bases from J, leaving 11 bases between. CDR1 SGHNT and CDR2 YYREEE come from the germline V gene (reference sequence). In DNA, the CDR3 is TGTGCCAGCAGTTCAGCGGGTACCTACGAGCAGTACTTC. Its translation: CASSSAGTYEQYF.

This clone has only one observation. V is TRBV27 and J is TRBJ1-2, with 7 bases that match TRBD1. There are 13 residues in the CDR3. Germline loops: CDR1 MNHEY, CDR2 SMNVEV (reference sequence). V lost 3 bases to trimming and J lost 3 bases; unmatched junction nucleotides: 1. The CDR3 coding sequence is TGTGCCAGCAGTTTGGGGACAGACTATGGCTACACCTTC. Translation gives CASSLGTDYGYTF.

The chain links TRBV5-1 to TRBJ1-1, with 8 nucleotides matching TRBD1. Germline assignment: CDR1 SGHRS and CDR2 YFSETQ. V was clipped by 1 base and J by 7 bases; unmatched bases: 9. There are 15 residues in the CDR3. The CDR3 DNA sequence: TGCGCCAGCAGCTTGTTGGCAGGGGGCGGCGGTGAAGCTTTCTTT. This translates into CASSLLAGGGGEAFF.

This chain uses TRBV7-9 with TRBJ1-5; 9 bases agree with TRBD1. V trimming: 1 base; J trimming: 9 bases; junction bases outside the gene matches: 7. This CDR3 is 15 amino acids long. The germline V gene has CDR1 SEHNR and CDR2 FQNEAQ (reference sequence). CDR3 sequence: CASSLGTGDPGPQHF. In DNA, the CDR3 is TGTGCCAGCAGCTTAGGGACAGGGGATCCGGGGCCCCAGCATTTT.

This clone was observed a handful of times. The chain joins TRBV30 to TRBJ2-5; maybe TRBD1 (5 bases). CDR1 is GTSNPN and CDR2 is SVGIG in the germline V gene (reference sequence). The CDR3 loop spans 11 amino acids. Between the trimmed V and J ends, which lost 8 bases and 5 bases, there was a span of 12 bases. Written as DNA, the CDR3 is TGTGCCCTTACAGGCCGGGAGACCCAGTACTTC. Translated, it gives CALTGRETQYF.

This clone was observed a few times. This rearrangement joins TRBV5-6 to TRBJ1-1; the match to TRBD1 covers 7 bases. The V gene's germline CDR1 is SGHDT and CDR2 YYEEEE. V trimming: 1 base; J trimming: 1 base; junction bases outside the gene matches: 7. This CDR3 spans 16 amino acids. CDR3 loop: CASSLQGGGPNTEAFF. CDR3 bases: TGTGCCAGCAGCTTGCAGGGGGGAGGCCCGAACACTGAAGCTTTCTTT.

Only a few counts were recorded for this clone. The V call is TRBV25-1, the J call TRBJ2-2; 10 positions agree with TRBD2. Germline V CDR1 and CDR2: MGHDK, SYGVNS. V lost 3 bases, J lost 8 bases, and 9 bases stayed unmatched. CDR3 length: 16 amino acids. The DNA of the CDR3 is TGTGCCAGCAGTGATTCCGGGACTAGCGAGGAAGGGGAGCTGTTTTTT. Protein sequence: CASSDSGTSEEGELFF.